These 8 T cell receptor beta chains were sequenced from one sample in a study of T cells after yellow fever vaccination. In TCRdb, the 5' RACE reads were re-called with MiXCR into one record per CDR3 protein. The data show some 670,000 distinct CDR3 sequences, 9% to 15% seen once. Sequencing used PBMCs, obtained on the day of the yellow fever booster vaccination. The source of these receptors is a man under 40 who received the YFV17D yellow fever vaccine.

This chain links TRBV7-2 with TRBJ2-3; D unresolved. V lost 5 bases, J lost 1 base, and 19 bases lay in between. Germline CDR1 SGHTA, CDR2 FQGNSA. There are 17 residues in the CDR3. CDR3 region: CASSPRAIGVRTDTQYF. DNA of the CDR3: TGTGCCAGCAGCCCTAGGGCGATTGGGGTCCGCACAGATACGCAGTATTTT.

The chain links TRBV3-1 to TRBJ2-1, with 7 bases lining up with TRBD2. The germline V gene encodes CDR1 LGHDT and CDR2 YNNKEL (reference sequence). With 1 base clipped from V and 4 bases from J, the junction kept 7 bases outside the gene matches. The CDR3 has 16 residues. CDR3 protein: CASSQGRGRGYNEQFF. CDR3 bases: TGTGCCAGCAGCCAAGGCCGCGGGAGAGGATACAATGAGCAGTTCTTC.

The chain has TRBV15 and TRBJ1-5; maybe TRBD1 (5 bases). Per germline, CDR1 LNHNV and CDR2 YYDKDF (reference sequence). V gave up 0 bases and J gave up 5 bases, with 11 bases separating them. The CDR3 length is 15 residues. The CDR3 protein is CATSRDPGTHQPQHF. The CDR3 nucleotides read TGTGCCACCAGCAGAGATCCCGGGACCCATCAGCCCCAGCATTTT. The variable domain in full, with the rest retrieved from reference TRBV15 and TRBJ1-5, is DAMVIQNPRYQVTQFGKPVTLSCSQTLNHNVMYWYQQKSSQAPKLLFHYYDKDFNNEADTPDNFQSRRPNTSFCFLDIRSPGLGDTAMYLCATSRDPGTHQPQHFGDGTRLSIL.

In this sample, this clonotype turned up a few times. The chain couples TRBV27 to TRBJ1-5; no firm D call. The CDR3 has 14 amino acids. Germline CDR1 and CDR2: MNHEY and SMNVEV (reference sequence). The V end lost 10 bases, the J end lost 3 bases, and 16 bases lay between the germline ends. CDR3 DNA sequence: TGTGCCAACTACACAGAGGAGGTCAATCAGCCCCAGCATTTT. Translating it yields CANYTEEVNQPQHF.

Only a few counts were recorded for this clonotype. The rearrangement joins TRBV5-4 to TRBJ2-3, with D perhaps matching TRBD2 (6 bases). This CDR3 is built from 16 residues. Germline assignment: CDR1 SGHNT and CDR2 YYREEE (reference sequence). Trimming removed 6 bases from V and 0 bases from J, with 17 bases in between. The CDR3 coding sequence is TGTGCCAGCAACCCCGAGCCGGGAGTGAGCACAGATACGCAGTATTTT. Protein sequence: CASNPEPGVSTDTQYF.

The V gene is TRBV20-1, the J gene TRBJ1-1; 7 bases agree with TRBD1. V lost 1 base and J lost 3; bases outside the gene matches: 8. Germline lookup yields CDR1 DFQATT and CDR2 SNEGSKA (reference sequence). This CDR3 has 15 residues. The CDR3 region has the DNA TGCAGTGCTAGAGTGAACAGGGGATGGGACACTGAAGCTTTCTTT. It codes for CSARVNRGWDTEAFF.

This clonotype was observed a few times. The rearrangement links TRBV10-3 to TRBJ2-5; the D gene could be TRBD1 or TRBD2 (6 bases each). This CDR3 comprises 15 residues. From germline, CDR1 is ENHRY and CDR2 SYGVKD. The V end was cut by 4 bases, the J end by 1 base, with 13 bases between. The CDR3: CAISAGAGSQETQYF. As DNA, the CDR3 is TGTGCCATCAGTGCGGGGGCCGGGTCCCAAGAGACCCAGTACTTC.

The rearrangement joins TRBV7-9 to TRBJ1-4, with D unresolved. Per the germline V gene, CDR1 is SEHNR and CDR2 is FQNEAQ (reference sequence). Between the trimmed V and J ends, which lost 11 bases and 7 bases, there was a span of 17 bases. The CDR3 is made up of 13 amino acids. The CDR3 here is CAATVLPGEKLFF. DNA of the CDR3: TGTGCCGCCACAGTCCTACCGGGTGAAAAACTGTTTTTT.